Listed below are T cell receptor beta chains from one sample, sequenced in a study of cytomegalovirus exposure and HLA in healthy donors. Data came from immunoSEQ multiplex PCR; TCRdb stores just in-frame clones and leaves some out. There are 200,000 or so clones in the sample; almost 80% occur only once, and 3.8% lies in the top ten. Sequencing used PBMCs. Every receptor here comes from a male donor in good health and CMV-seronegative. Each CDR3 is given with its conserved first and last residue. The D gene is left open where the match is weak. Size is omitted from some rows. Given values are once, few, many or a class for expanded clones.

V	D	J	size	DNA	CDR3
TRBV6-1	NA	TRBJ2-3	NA	TGTGCCAGCCAGGTGAGCGGAAACACAGATACGCAGTATTTT	CASQVSGNTDTQYF
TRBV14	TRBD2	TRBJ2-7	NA	TGTGCCAGCAGCCCTAGCGGGAGTCGTTCCTACGAGCAGTACTTC	CASSPSGSRSYEQYF
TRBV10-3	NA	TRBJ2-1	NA	TGTGCCATCAGTGAGCCCCGACTTGTATTGGGGCAGCAGTTCTTC	CAISEPRLVLGQQFF
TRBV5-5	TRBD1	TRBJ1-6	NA	TGTGCCAGCAGCCTCCCGACAGGGGCAAATTCACCCCTCCACTTT	CASSLPTGANSPLHF
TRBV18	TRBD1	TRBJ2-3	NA	TGTGCCAGCTCACCATTAACAGGGCACAGGGGGGAATTGATGGATACGCAGTATTTT	CASSPLTGHRGELMDTQYF
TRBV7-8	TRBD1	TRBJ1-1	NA	TGTGCCAGCAGCTTTGGGGGACAGGGGCTGGGCACTGAAGCTTTCTTT	CASSFGGQGLGTEAFF
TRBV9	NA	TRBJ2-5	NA	TGTGCCAGCAGCGTAGCTCTCCGGGGGGAGACCCAGTACTTC	CASSVALRGETQYF
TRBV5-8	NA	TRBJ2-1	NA	TGTGCCAGCAGCTTGGCCTACGGGGAGCAGTTCTTC	CASSLAYGEQFF
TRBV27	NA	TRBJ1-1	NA	TGTGCCAGCAGTCCTTCGACGGGGGAAGGATGGGTGTACACTGAAGCTTTCTTT	CASSPSTGEGWVYTEAFF
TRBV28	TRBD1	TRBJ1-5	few	TGTGCCAGTAGACAGGGGTCTCAGCCCCAGCATTTT	CASRQGSQPQHF
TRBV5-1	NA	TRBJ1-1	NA	TGCGCCAGCAGCCCGAGCGCGCAGGGAGGTTTGGGCTCTGAAGCTTTCTTT	CASSPSAQGGLGSEAFF
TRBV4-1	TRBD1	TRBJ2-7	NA	TGCGCCAGCAGCCCAGGACAGGGACGGGTGGACGAGCAGTACTTC	CASSPGQGRVDEQYF
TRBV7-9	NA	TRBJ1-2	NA	TGTGCCAGCAGCTTAGAAGTCAGGGGCTACACCTTC	CASSLEVRGYTF
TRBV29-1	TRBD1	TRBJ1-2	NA	TGCAGCGGGAGGATACCGGGACAGGAAGGCTACACCTTC	CSGRIPGQEGYTF
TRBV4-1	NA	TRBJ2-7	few	TGCGCCAGCAGCCAGGACATTAATTACGAGCAGTACTTC	CASSQDINYEQYF
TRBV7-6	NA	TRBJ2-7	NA	TGTGCCAGCAGCTTAGAAAGGGGAAGCGAGCAGTACTTC	CASSLERGSEQYF
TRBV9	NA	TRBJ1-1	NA	TGTGCCAGCAGCGACGCAACAGGGATGGCTGAAGCTTTCTTT	CASSDATGMAEAFF
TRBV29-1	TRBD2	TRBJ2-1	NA	TGCAGCGATACTAGCGGGAGCAGCTCCTACAATGAGCAGTTCTTC	CSDTSGSSSYNEQFF
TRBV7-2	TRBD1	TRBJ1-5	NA	TGTGCCAGCAGCTTTTCAGGGGGCCCGGCTAATTATCAGCCCCAGCATTTT	CASSFSGGPANYQPQHF
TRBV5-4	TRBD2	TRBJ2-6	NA	TGTGCCAGCAGCCCTACGGGAGGCCACTATTCTGGGGCCAACGTCCTGACTTTC	CASSPTGGHYSGANVLTF
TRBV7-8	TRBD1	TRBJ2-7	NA	TGTGCCAGCAGCTTAGGAGGCCCCAACAGGGGCTCCTACGAGCAGTACTTC	CASSLGGPNRGSYEQYF
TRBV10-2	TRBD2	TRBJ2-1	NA	TGCGCCAGCAGTTTGAGAGGAGCGAGCGGGAGTCGCTCCAATGAGCAGTTCTTC	CASSLRGASGSRSNEQFF
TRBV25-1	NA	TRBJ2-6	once	TGTGCCAGCAGTGGTGGCAGGGCTGGTGGGGCCAACGTCCTGACTTTC	CASSGGRAGGANVLTF
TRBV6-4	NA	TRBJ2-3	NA	TGTGCCAGCAGTGGGCATGGGCGGGGATTGGAGGATACGCAGTATTTT	CASSGHGRGLEDTQYF
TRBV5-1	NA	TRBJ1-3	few	TGCGCCAGCAGCCGAGAAAGCTCTGGAAACACCATATATTTT	CASSRESSGNTIYF
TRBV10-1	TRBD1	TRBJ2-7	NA	TGCGCCAGCAGTAAGGACAGGGCCTACGAGCAGTACTTC	CASSKDRAYEQYF
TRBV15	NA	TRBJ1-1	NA	TGTGCCACCAGCAGAGAGGCAGGGGAACCTTTCTTT	CATSREAGEPFF
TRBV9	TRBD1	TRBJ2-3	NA	TGTGCCAGCAGCCTCACCGGACAGGGCCGCACAGATACGCAGTATTTT	CASSLTGQGRTDTQYF
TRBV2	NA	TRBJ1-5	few	TGTGCCAGCAGTGAGGCTTTTGGGGAGAATCAGCCCCAGCATTTT	CASSEAFGENQPQHF
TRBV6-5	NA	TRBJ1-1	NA	TGTGCCAGCAGTTACCAGCGTGCCACTGAAGCTTTCTTT	CASSYQRATEAFF
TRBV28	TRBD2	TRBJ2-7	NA	TGTGCCAGCAGTCCCCGGGGCGGGAGCGTTTACGAGCAGTACTTC	CASSPRGGSVYEQYF
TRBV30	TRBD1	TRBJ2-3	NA	TGTGCCTGGAGTGTAGGAGGACAGGGCGGAGATACGCAGTATTTT	CAWSVGGQGGDTQYF
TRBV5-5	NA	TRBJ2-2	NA	TGTGCCAGCAGCTCGGTGGGGGCGGTCGGGGAGCTGTTTTTT	CASSSVGAVGELFF
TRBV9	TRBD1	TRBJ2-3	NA	TGTGCCAGCAGCGAGGGGGGGACAGGGCGAACCACAGATACGCAGTATTTT	CASSEGGTGRTTDTQYF
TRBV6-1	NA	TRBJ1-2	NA	TGTGCCAGCAGCCTAGACGGTCCTTATGGCTACACCTTC	CASSLDGPYGYTF
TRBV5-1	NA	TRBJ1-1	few	TGCGCCAGCACCACCAGTGGGCTGAACACTGAAGCTTTCTTT	CASTTSGLNTEAFF
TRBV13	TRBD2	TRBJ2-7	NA	TGTGCCAGCAGCACCCGCTTGAGGGTAGCGGGAGTTAAGGCCTACGAGCAGTACTTC	CASSTRLRVAGVKAYEQYF
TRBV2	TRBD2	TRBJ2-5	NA	TGTGCCAGCAGTGAAGAACTAGCGGGAGGTGAGACCCAGTACTTC	CASSEELAGGETQYF
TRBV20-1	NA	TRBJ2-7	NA	TGCAGTGCTACCGGGGATTACGAGCAGTACTTC	CSATGDYEQYF
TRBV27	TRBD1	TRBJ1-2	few	TGTGCCAGCAGAAAATTTCCAGGGGGCTATGGCTACACCTTC	CASRKFPGGYGYTF
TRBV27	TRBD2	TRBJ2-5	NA	TGTGCCAGCAGACTAGCGGAGTACCAAGAGACCCAGTACTTC	CASRLAEYQETQYF
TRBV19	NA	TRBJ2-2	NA	TGTGCCAGTAGAGCAGGGGTCGTCGGGGAGCTGTTTTTT	CASRAGVVGELFF
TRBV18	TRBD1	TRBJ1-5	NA	TGTGCCAGCTCAGTGGGACAGGGGGATCAGCCCCAGCATTTT	CASSVGQGDQPQHF
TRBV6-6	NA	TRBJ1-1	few	TGTGCCAGCAGTGCCACCAGAAGCACTGAAGCTTTCTTT	CASSATRSTEAFF
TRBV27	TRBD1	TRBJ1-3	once	TGTGCCAGCAGTTTCGCAGGGGGTCCCGGAAACACCATATATTTT	CASSFAGGPGNTIYF
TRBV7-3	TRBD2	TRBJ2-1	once	TGTGCCAGCAGCATAACTAGCGGGAGCTCCTACAATGAGCAGTTCTTC	CASSITSGSSYNEQFF
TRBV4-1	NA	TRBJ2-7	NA	TGCGCCAGCAGCCAAGGTCCCCGCCTAGCTGAGCAGTACTTC	CASSQGPRLAEQYF
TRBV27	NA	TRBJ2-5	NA	TGTGCCAGCAGTTTATCGGGCGTTCTGGAGACCCAGTACTTC	CASSLSGVLETQYF
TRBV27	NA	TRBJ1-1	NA	TGTGCCAGCAGTTCTGGGGTGGGGGGGGACACTGAAGCTTTCTTT	CASSSGVGGDTEAFF
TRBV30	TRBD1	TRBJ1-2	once	TGTGCCTGGAGTCGGGGACAGGGAGCGAGTCGAGGCTACACCTTC	CAWSRGQGASRGYTF
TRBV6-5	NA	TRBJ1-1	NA	TGTGCCAGCAGATTCATGAACACTGAAGCTTTCTTT	CASRFMNTEAFF
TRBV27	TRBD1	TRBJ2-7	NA	TGTGCCAGCAGTTTCGGGGACAGGACCTACGAGCAGTACTTC	CASSFGDRTYEQYF
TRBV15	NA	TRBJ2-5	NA	TGTGCCACCAGCGGTTCGTCCGGGACCCAGTACTTC	CATSGSSGTQYF
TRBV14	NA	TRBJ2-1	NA	TGTGCCAGCAGCCAACCCCGCGGGGTCGGAAATGAGCAGTTCTTC	CASSQPRGVGNEQFF
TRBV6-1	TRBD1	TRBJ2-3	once	TGTGCCAGCAGTGAGAGGGACAGGTACACAGATACGCAGTATTTT	CASSERDRYTDTQYF
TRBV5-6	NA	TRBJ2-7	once	TGTGCCAGCAGCCCCCCTCCGGTGGAGGGGACCAACTACGAGCAGTACTTC	CASSPPPVEGTNYEQYF
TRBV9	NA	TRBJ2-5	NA	TGTGCCAGCAGCGTTGATCCGGAGGGAGCGGTTCAAGAGACCCAGTACTTC	CASSVDPEGAVQETQYF
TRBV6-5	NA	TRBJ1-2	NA	TGTGCCAGCAGTTACGGGCGGGGAGTTAACGATGGCTACACCTTC	CASSYGRGVNDGYTF
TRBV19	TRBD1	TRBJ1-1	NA	TGTGCCAGTAGTCCTCGGACAGGGATTGAAGCTTTCTTT	CASSPRTGIEAFF
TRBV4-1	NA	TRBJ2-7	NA	TGCGCCAGCAGCCAAGTGGGCGCAGGGTTTTCCGACGAGCAGTACTTC	CASSQVGAGFSDEQYF